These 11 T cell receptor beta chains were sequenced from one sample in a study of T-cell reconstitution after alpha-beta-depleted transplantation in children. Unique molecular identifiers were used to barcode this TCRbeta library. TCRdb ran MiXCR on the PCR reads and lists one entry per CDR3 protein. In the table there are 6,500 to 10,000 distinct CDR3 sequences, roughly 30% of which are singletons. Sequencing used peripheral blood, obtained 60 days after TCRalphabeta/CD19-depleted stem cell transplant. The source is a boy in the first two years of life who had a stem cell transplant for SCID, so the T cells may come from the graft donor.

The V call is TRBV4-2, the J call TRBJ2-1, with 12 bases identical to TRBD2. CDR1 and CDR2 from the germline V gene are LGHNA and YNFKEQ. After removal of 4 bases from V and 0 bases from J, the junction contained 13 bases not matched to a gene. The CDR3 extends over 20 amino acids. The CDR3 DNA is TGTGCCAGCAGCCCACAAGGTACTAGCGGGAGGACGTCCTCCTACAATGAGCAGTTCTTC. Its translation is CASSPQGTSGRTSSYNEQFF.

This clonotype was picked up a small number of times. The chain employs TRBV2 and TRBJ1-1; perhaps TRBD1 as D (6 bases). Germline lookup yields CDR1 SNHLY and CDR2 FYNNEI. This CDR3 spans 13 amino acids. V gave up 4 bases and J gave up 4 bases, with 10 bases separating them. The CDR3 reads CASSVRGGTEAFF. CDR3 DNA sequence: TGTGCCAGCAGTGTAAGGGGGGGCACTGAAGCTTTCTTT.

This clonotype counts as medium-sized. DNA for the CDR3: TGCAGTGCTAGAAGGCAGCGGGGGGGCGCAGATACGCAGTATTTT. As protein: CSARRQRGGADTQYF. V gene TRBV20-1 combines with J gene TRBJ2-3; 10 nucleotides match TRBD2. The CDR3 loop spans 15 amino acids. Trimming removed 2 bases from V and 4 bases from J; junction bases left unmatched: 6. The germline V gene has CDR1 DFQATT and CDR2 SNEGSKA (reference sequence).

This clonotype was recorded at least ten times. This CDR3 is CASSLRGYGANYEQYF. DNA of the CDR3: TGTGCCAGCAGCTTAAGGGGATACGGCGCCAACTACGAGCAGTACTTC. The V gene is TRBV7-9, the J gene TRBJ2-7, with D possibly matching TRBD1 (5 bases). The CDR3 length is 16 residues. Looked up from germline, CDR1 is SEHNR and CDR2 is FQNEAQ (reference sequence). Trimming pared 2 bases from V and 3 bases from J, leaving 17 bases between.

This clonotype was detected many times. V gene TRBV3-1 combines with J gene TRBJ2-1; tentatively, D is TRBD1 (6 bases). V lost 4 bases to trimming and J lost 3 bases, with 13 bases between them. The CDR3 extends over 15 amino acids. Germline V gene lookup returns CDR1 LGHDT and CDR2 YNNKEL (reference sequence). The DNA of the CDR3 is TGTGCCAGCAGCCCCCATCCGGGACACTACAATGAGCAGTTCTTC. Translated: CASSPHPGHYNEQFF.

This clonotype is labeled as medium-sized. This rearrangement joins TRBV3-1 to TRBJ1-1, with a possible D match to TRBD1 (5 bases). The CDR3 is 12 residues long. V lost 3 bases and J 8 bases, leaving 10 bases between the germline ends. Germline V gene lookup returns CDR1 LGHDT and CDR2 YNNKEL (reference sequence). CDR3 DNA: TGTGCCAGCAGCCACCGTCAGGGCGAAGCTTTCTTT. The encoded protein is CASSHRQGEAFF.

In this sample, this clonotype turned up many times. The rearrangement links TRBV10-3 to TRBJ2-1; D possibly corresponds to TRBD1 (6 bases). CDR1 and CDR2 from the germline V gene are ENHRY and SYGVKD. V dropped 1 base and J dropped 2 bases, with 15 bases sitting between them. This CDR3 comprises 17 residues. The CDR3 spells CAISELQGRPTYNEQFF. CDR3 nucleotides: TGTGCCATCAGTGAGTTACAGGGACGTCCAACCTACAATGAGCAGTTCTTC.

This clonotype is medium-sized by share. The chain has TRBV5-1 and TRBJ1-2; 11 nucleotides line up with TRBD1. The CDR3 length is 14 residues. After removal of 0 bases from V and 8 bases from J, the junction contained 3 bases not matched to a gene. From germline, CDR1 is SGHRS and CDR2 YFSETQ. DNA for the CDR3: TGCGCCAGCAGCTTGGTGGACAGGGGGCGAGGCTACACCTTC. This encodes CASSLVDRGRGYTF.

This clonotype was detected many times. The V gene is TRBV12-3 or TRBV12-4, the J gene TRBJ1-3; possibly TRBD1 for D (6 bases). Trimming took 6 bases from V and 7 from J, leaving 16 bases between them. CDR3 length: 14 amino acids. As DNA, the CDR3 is TGTGCCAGCAGCTACAGGGTCCTGGGTAACACCATATATTTT. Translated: CASSYRVLGNTIYF.

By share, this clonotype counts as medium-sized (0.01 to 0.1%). The DNA of the CDR3 is TGTGCTAGTGGTCCAAGGACAGGACCGACGCAGTATTTT. It codes for CASGPRTGPTQYF. The chain couples TRBV12-5 to TRBJ2-3, with 7 bases identical to TRBD1. V lost 5 bases and J lost 9; bases outside the gene matches: 8. Germline V gene lookup returns CDR1 LGHNT and CDR2 FRNRAP. There are 13 residues in the CDR3.

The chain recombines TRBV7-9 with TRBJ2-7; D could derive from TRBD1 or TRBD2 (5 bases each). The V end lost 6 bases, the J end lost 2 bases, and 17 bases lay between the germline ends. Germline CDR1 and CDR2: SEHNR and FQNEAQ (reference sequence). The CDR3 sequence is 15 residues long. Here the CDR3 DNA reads TGTGCCAGCAGTCGACGAGGGGTGCGGACCTACGAGCAGTACTTC. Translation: CASSRRGVRTYEQYF.